What follows are 25 T cell receptor beta chains derived from one specimen sequenced in a study of blood T cell repertoires in COVID-19. TCRdb keeps only in-frame clones here, not all; method: immunoSEQ multiplex PCR. The sample yields about 120,000 clones, approximately 80% seen once. The sequenced sample consisted of peripheral blood. The origin of the receptors is a man in his sixties or seventies with acute or convalescent COVID-19.

This chain uses TRBV24-1 with TRBJ1-4; 10 bases are a match to TRBD1. The V segment lost 9 bases and the J segment 7 bases; nucleotides outside the gene matches: 10. The CDR3 extends over 15 amino acids. Germline-derived CDR1 and CDR2 are KGHDR and SFDVKD. The CDR3 DNA follows: TGTGCCACCGGTACTCGGACAGGGGGGGCTGAAAAACTGTTTTTT. Encoded protein: CATGTRTGGAEKLFF.

The chain combines TRBV7-9 with TRBJ2-1; TRBD2 matches 8 bases. The V gene's germline CDR1 is SEHNR and CDR2 FQNEAQ (reference sequence). V was pared by 5 bases and J by 4 bases, with 7 bases of the junction left unmatched. The CDR3 sequence is 15 residues long. The CDR3 sequence: CASSPGGVFYNEQFF. The DNA for the CDR3 is TGTGCCAGCAGCCCCGGGGGGGTATTTTACAATGAGCAGTTCTTC. Looking up the rest from reference TRBV7-9 and TRBJ2-1 gives the full variable domain: DTGVSQNPRHKITKRGQNVTFRCDPISEHNRLYWYRQTLGQGPEFLTYFQNEAQLEKSRLLSDRFSAERPKGSFSTLEIQRTEQGDSAMYLCASSPGGVFYNEQFFGPGTRLTVL.

A few counts support this clone. This chain connects TRBV21-1 to TRBJ2-1; the D call in the table, TRBD2, was not verified against the DNA. TRBV21-1 is a pseudogene locus. The CDR3 is made up of 17 amino acids. The CDR3 protein is CASSKASRGGTYNEQFF. DNA of the CDR3: TGTGCCAGCAGCAAAGCGAGTCGGGGGGGCACCTACAATGAGCAGTTCTTC.

This chain uses TRBV5-1 with TRBJ2-7, with TRBD1 identical over 12 bases. The CDR3 length is 15 residues. CDR1 is SGHRS, CDR2 YFSETQ, per germline. V dropped 3 bases and J dropped 6; count of bases not matched to a gene: 7. In DNA, the CDR3 is TGCGCCAGCAGCTCCCATCCGGGACAGGGGGCCGAGCAGTACTTC. Translating it yields CASSSHPGQGAEQYF. The whole variable domain, remainder taken from reference TRBV5-1 and TRBJ2-7, is KAGVTQTPRYLIKTRGQQVTLSCSPISGHRSVSWYQQTPGQGLQFLFEYFSETQRNKGNFPGRFSGRQFSNSRSEMNVSTLELGDSALYLCASSSHPGQGAEQYFGPGTRLTVT.

V is TRBV6-1 and J is TRBJ1-1; D is unclear. Trimming cost V 3 bases and J 4 bases, with 15 bases left between them. Germline V gives CDR1 MNHNS, CDR2 SASEGT. The CDR3 is made up of 15 amino acids. The CDR3 region is CASSDGNPAGTEAFF. The CDR3 DNA is TGTGCCAGCAGTGACGGGAATCCAGCGGGCACTGAAGCTTTCTTT.

The J gene is TRBJ1-1, the V gene TRBV5-1, with D tentatively TRBD1 (5 bases). CDR3 length: 13 amino acids. Germline values: CDR1 SGHRS, CDR2 YFSETQ. V was trimmed by 3 bases and J by 8 bases, leaving 14 bases between them. CDR3 nucleotides: TGCGCCAGCAGCTCTCAGGGCGCAGAGGAAGCTTTCTTT. Its protein is CASSSQGAEEAFF.

V is TRBV18 and J is TRBJ1-1; D possibly corresponds to TRBD1 (6 bases). The CDR3 extends over 15 amino acids. V was cut by 4 bases and J by 2 bases, with 14 bases left in between. CDR1 is KGHSH, CDR2 LQKENI, per germline. The CDR3 DNA follows: TGTGCCAGCTCACACGGGGGGGCGAGCAACACTGAAGCTTTCTTT. Its protein product is CASSHGGASNTEAFF.

This clone appeared many times. The rearrangement links TRBV4-1 to TRBJ2-7; weak D call: TRBD2 (5 bases). Trimming took off 1 base at V and 5 bases at J, with 18 bases between the two ends. The CDR3 is made up of 16 amino acids. Per the germline V gene, CDR1 is MGHRA and CDR2 is YSYEKL. The CDR3: CASSQVGRGKGHEQYF. CDR3 coding DNA: TGCGCCAGCAGCCAAGTGGGGAGAGGGAAAGGCCACGAGCAGTACTTC.

This sequence joins TRBV4-1 and TRBJ2-5; D not certain. Per germline, CDR1 MGHRA and CDR2 YSYEKL. The CDR3 covers 14 residues. Trimming removed 0 bases from V and 0 bases from J, with 5 bases in between. CDR3 protein: CASSQELYQETQYF. The CDR3 coding sequence is TGCGCCAGCAGCCAAGAGCTATACCAAGAGACCCAGTACTTC.

The rearrangement links TRBV4-2 to TRBJ2-1, with D unclear. The CDR3 covers 16 residues. Per germline, CDR1 LGHNA and CDR2 YNFKEQ. Trimming left V 0 bases short and J 4 bases short, with 13 bases between. The CDR3 loop reads CASSQDLAVPYNEQFF. CDR3 DNA sequence: TGTGCCAGCAGCCAAGATCTTGCGGTCCCTTACAATGAGCAGTTCTTC.

This clone has just a few counts. The V and J genes are TRBV14 and TRBJ1-1; the match to TRBD1 covers 8 bases. Germline assignment: CDR1 SGHDN and CDR2 FVKESK. Trimming cost V 4 bases and J 3 bases; bases outside gene matches: 1. This CDR3 contains 13 residues. The CDR3 sequence is CASSRQGYTEAFF. The CDR3 DNA follows: TGTGCCAGCAGCCGACAGGGGTACACTGAAGCTTTCTTT.

The rearrangement uses TRBV7-8 and TRBJ1-2; unclear D gene. Trimming pared 5 bases from V and 4 bases from J, leaving 14 bases between. This CDR3 comprises 14 residues. Germline V gene sequence: CDR1 SGHVS, CDR2 FQNEAQ. The CDR3 here is CASSPGLAGYGYTF. CDR3 DNA sequence: TGTGCCAGCAGCCCGGGGTTGGCTGGCTATGGCTACACCTTC.

This clone turned up a few times. The chain joins TRBV18 to TRBJ2-7; 9 nucleotides match TRBD1. This CDR3 region has 14 residues. Germline trimming cut 2 bases from V and 5 bases from J; bases unmatched to any gene: 4. The germline V gene has CDR1 KGHSH and CDR2 LQKENI. The CDR3 DNA reads TGTGCCAGCTCACCATTGGGACAGGGCGACGAGCAGTACTTC. It specifies CASSPLGQGDEQYF.

Comment on this clone: One end of the junction fails to match germline, which may point to a read error. The chain employs TRBV7-7 and TRBJ2-2; D perhaps matches TRBD1 (5 bases). This CDR3 is 15 amino acids long. Germline CDR1 and CDR2: SSHAT and FNYEAQ (reference sequence). The CDR3 loop reads CASSLGLGDTGELFF. CDR3 sequence (DNA): TGTGCTAGCAGCTTAGGGCTAGGGGACACCGGGGAGCTGTTTTTT.

The genes are TRBV7-8 and TRBJ2-2; TRBD1 matches 7 bases. This CDR3 region has 13 residues. V lost 5 bases to trimming and J lost 4 bases; unmatched junction nucleotides: 1. CDR1 is SGHVS, CDR2 FQNEAQ, per germline. CDR3 coding DNA: TGTGCCAGCAGCCGACAGGGCACCGGGGAGCTGTTTTTT. Protein product: CASSRQGTGELFF.

The rearrangement joins TRBV30 to TRBJ2-5, with D hard to call. Trimming pared 0 bases from V and 7 bases from J, leaving 18 bases between. Germline values: CDR1 GTSNPN, CDR2 SVGIG (reference sequence). The length of the CDR3 is 15 residues. In DNA form, the CDR3 reads TGTGCCTGGAGTGTACGCCTTCCCCGGCTAGGGACCCAGTACTTC. As protein: CAWSVRLPRLGTQYF. Using reference TRBV30 and TRBJ2-5 for the parts outside the CDR3, the full variable domain is SQTIHQWPATLVQPVGSPLSLECTVEGTSNPNLYWYRQAAGRGLQLLFYSVGIGQISSEVPQNLSASRPQDRQFILSSKKLLLSDSGFYLCAWSVRLPRLGTQYFGPGTRLLVL.

The chain combines TRBV11-2 with TRBJ1-4; no clear D. The V gene's germline CDR1 is SGHAT and CDR2 FQNNGV. The CDR3 extends over 13 amino acids. Trimming cost V 2 bases and J 8 bases, with 9 bases left between them. The CDR3 DNA reads as TGTGCCAGCAGCTTAAACCGGGGAGAAAAACTGTTTTTT. This translates into CASSLNRGEKLFF.

The chain's CDR3 is CASGPRTAVYGYTF. DNA of the CDR3: TGTGCCAGTGGGCCCCGGACAGCAGTCTATGGCTACACCTTC. The chain is built from TRBV27 and TRBJ1-2, with a weak D call TRBD1 (6 bases). There are 14 residues in the CDR3. From germline, CDR1 is MNHEY and CDR2 SMNVEV (reference sequence). V lost 9 bases and J 4 bases, leaving 18 bases between the germline ends.

The rearrangement links TRBV11-2 to TRBJ1-2; 8 positions agree with TRBD1. The CDR3 is 15 amino acids. The V segment lost 3 bases and the J segment 5 bases; nucleotides outside the gene matches: 8. Germline CDR1 is SGHAT and CDR2 is FQNNGV. The CDR3 DNA is TGTGCCAGCAGCTTTGGACAGGGATCTTTTTATGGCTACACCTTC. This encodes CASSFGQGSFYGYTF.

This clone was seen at least ten times. The J gene is TRBJ1-1, the V gene TRBV7-2, with D tentatively TRBD1 (6 bases). Germline lookup yields CDR1 SGHTA and CDR2 FQGNSA. With 2 bases removed from V and 7 bases from J, the gap between germline ends came to 17 bases. This CDR3 has 15 amino acids. CDR3 region: CASSLTSDSLDEAFF. The CDR3 nucleotides read TGTGCCAGCAGCTTAACATCGGACAGTCTAGATGAAGCTTTCTTT.

The chain carries TRBV5-1 and TRBJ2-1; D is possibly TRBD1 (6 bases). V lost 0 bases and J lost 5, with 9 bases in between. The CDR3 has 14 residues. Germline V gives CDR1 SGHRS, CDR2 YFSETQ. CDR3 nucleotides: TGCGCCAGCAGCTTGGGACAGGTCAACAATGAGCAGTTCTTC. Amino acids: CASSLGQVNNEQFF.

The chain recombines TRBV5-5 with TRBJ2-7; weak D call: TRBD2 (5 bases). The CDR3 is made up of 14 amino acids. With 0 bases removed from V and 4 bases from J, the gap between germline ends came to 11 bases. CDR1 is SGHKS and CDR2 is YYEKEE in the germline V gene (reference sequence). The DNA for the CDR3 is TGTGCCAGCAGCTTGGATACGGGGTGGTACGAGCAGTACTTC. This sequence encodes CASSLDTGWYEQYF.

The V call is TRBV5-1, the J call TRBJ1-2, with 11 bases identical to TRBD1. From germline, CDR1 is SGHRS and CDR2 YFSETQ. V gave up 2 bases and J gave up 7 bases; unmatched junction bases: 4. The CDR3 runs to 14 residues. CDR3 region: CASSFGQGAGGYTF. The CDR3 nucleotides are TGCGCCAGCAGCTTCGGACAGGGGGCAGGTGGCTACACCTTC. The variable domain in full, with the rest retrieved from reference TRBV5-1 and TRBJ1-2, is KAGVTQTPRYLIKTRGQQVTLSCSPISGHRSVSWYQQTPGQGLQFLFEYFSETQRNKGNFPGRFSGRQFSNSRSEMNVSTLELGDSALYLCASSFGQGAGGYTFGSGTRLTVV.

The gene calls are TRBV7-8 and TRBJ1-5; 11 bases agree with TRBD1. Per germline, CDR1 SGHVS and CDR2 FQNEAQ. The CDR3 runs to 18 residues. V was clipped by 7 bases and J by 0 bases; unmatched bases: 11. In DNA, the CDR3 is TGTGCCAGCACCTCGGGACAGGGGGGACCCTATAGCAATCAGCCCCAGCATTTT. This sequence encodes CASTSGQGGPYSNQPQHF.

In its sample, this clone was seen once. The rearrangement joins TRBV5-1 to TRBJ1-4; TRBD1 matches at 11 bases. Unmatched junction bases numbered 10, after V lost 2 bases and J lost 4 bases. This CDR3 region has 18 residues. CDR1 SGHRS and CDR2 YFSETQ come from the germline V gene. This CDR3 reads CASSFGRTGGGNNEKLFF. CDR3 DNA: TGCGCCAGCAGCTTTGGCAGGACAGGGGGCGGGAATAATGAAAAACTGTTTTTT.